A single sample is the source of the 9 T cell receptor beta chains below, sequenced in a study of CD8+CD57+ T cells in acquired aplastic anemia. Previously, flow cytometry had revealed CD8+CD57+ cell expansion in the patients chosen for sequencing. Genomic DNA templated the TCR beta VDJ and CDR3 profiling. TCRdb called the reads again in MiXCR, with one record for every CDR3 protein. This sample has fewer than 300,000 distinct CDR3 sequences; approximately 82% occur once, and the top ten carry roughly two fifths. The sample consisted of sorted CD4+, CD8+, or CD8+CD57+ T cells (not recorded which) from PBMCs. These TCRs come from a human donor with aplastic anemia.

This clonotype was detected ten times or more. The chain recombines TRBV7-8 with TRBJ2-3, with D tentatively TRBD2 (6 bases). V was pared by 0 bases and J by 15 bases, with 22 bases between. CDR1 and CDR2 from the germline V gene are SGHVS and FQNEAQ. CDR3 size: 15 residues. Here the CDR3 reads CASSLAGGADTQYYF. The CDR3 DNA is TGTGCCAGCAGCTTAGCGGGAGGCGCCGATACGCAGTATTATTTT. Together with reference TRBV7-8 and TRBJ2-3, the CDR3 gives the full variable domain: GAGVSQSPRYKVAKRGQDVALRCDPISGHVSLFWYQQALGQGPEFLTYFQNEAQLDKSGLPSDRFFAERPEGSVSTLKIQRTQQEDSAVYLCASSLAGGADTQYYFGPGTRLTVL.

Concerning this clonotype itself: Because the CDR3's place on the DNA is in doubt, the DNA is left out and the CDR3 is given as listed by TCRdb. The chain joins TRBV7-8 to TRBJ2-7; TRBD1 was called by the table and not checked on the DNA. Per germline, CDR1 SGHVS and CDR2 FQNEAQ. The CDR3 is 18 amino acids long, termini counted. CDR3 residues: CASSLAGGGAAQYFGPYV.

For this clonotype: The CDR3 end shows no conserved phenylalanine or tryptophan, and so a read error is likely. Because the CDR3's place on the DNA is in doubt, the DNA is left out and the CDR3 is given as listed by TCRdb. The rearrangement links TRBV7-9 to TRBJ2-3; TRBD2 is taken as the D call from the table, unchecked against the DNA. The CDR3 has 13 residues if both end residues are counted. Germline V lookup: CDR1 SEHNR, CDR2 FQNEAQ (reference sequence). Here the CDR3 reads CASSFEGSGGHDD.

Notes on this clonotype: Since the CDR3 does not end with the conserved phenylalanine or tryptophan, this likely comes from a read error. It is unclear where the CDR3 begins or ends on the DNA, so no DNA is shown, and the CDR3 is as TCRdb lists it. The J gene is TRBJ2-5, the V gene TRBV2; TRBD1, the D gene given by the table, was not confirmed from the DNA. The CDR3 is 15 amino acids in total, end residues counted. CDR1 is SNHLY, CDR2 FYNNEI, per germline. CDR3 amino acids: CASGDGATDTQYFDP.

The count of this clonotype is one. CDR3 nucleotides: TGTGCCAGCGGGCACGGGGGCACTCATACGCAGTATTTT. Residues: CASGHGGTHTQYF. The genes are TRBV2 and TRBJ1-5; D possibly matches TRBD1 or TRBD2 (6 bases each). The J call may be faulty, since TRBJ2-3 better matches the DNA end. Per the germline V gene, CDR1 is SNHLY and CDR2 is FYNNEI. The CDR3 consists of 13 residues.

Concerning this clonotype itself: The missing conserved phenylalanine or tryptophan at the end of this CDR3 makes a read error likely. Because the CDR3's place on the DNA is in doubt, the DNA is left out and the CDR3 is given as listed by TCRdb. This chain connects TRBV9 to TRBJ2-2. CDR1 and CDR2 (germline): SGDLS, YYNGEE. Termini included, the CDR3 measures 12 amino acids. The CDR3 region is CASSVVPGELLD.

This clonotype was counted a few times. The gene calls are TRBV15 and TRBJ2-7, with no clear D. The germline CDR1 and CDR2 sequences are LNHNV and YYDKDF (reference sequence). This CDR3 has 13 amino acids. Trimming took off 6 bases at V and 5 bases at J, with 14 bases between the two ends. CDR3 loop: CATSLKGRNEQYF. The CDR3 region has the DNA TGTGCCACCAGTCTCAAGGGTAGGAACGAGCAGTACTTC.

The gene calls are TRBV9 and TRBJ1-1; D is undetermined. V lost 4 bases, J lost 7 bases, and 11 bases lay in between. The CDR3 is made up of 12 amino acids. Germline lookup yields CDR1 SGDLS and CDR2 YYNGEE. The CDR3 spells CASSLHPYEAFF. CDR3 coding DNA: TGTGCCAGCAGCCTACACCCTTATGAAGCTTTCTTT. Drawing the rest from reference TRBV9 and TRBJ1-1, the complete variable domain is DSGVTQTPKHLITATGQRVTLRCSPRSGDLSVYWYQQSLDQGLQFLIQYYNGEERAKGNILERFSAQQFPDLHSELNLSSLELGDSALYFCASSLHPYEAFFGQGTRLTVV.

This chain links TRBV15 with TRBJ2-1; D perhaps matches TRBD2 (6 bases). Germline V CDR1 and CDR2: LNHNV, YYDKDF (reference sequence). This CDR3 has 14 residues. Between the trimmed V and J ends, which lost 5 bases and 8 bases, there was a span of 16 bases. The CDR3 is CATSLRGLAYEQFF. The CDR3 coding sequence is TGTGCCACCAGCTTGCGGGGCCTTGCCTATGAGCAGTTCTTC.